The subject of this entry is one TCR beta chain. Its target is unknown. This table comes from immunoSEQ multiplex PCR, and its TCRdb copy is limited to in-frame clones, with some not included. Of about 130,000 clones listed, around 85% are singletons. The entry originates in a study of cytotoxic CD8 clonotypes in ibrutinib-treated CLL. Regarding the study as a whole: Sampling of sustained-remission and progressing patients occurred at differing times.

Germline V gene sequence: CDR1 MDHEN, CDR2 SYDVKM. The CDR3 contains 14 residues. Germline trimming cut 3 bases from V and 8 bases from J; bases unmatched to any gene: 6. The sequence came from a human donor with chronic lymphocytic leukemia. The input for sequencing was PBMCs, taken after 24 months of ibrutinib treatment. V gene TRBV28 combines with J gene TRBJ1-4; 7 nucleotides agree with TRBD1. The CDR3 region has the DNA TGTGCCAGCAGTTTCCGGACAGGTGGGGAAAAACTGTTTTTT. Translating it yields CASSFRTGGEKLFF.